This T cell receptor (beta chain) was sequenced for a study of shared clonotypes between healthy human individuals. TCRdb keeps only in-frame clones here, not all; method: immunoSEQ multiplex PCR. The data hold roughly 500,000 clones, with approximately 80% observed a single time. This CDR3 is built from 14 residues. V was clipped by 4 bases and J by 4 bases; unmatched bases: 6. Per germline, CDR1 SGHRS and CDR2 YFSETQ. What was sequenced was PBMCs. J is TRBJ2-7 and V is TRBV5-1; TRBD1 aligns across 9 bases. This TCR derives from a woman between 35 and 50 years old in good health. Some clones in this sample may be carry-over from other donors' samples. The CDR3 DNA sequence: TGCGCCAGCAGCAATCCGGGACAGGGTTACGAGCAGTACTTC. Protein: CASSNPGQGYEQYF.